The clone carrying this TCR beta chain was detected only a few times. Germline assignment: CDR1 LNHDA and CDR2 SQIVND (reference sequence). V gave up 4 bases and J gave up 0 bases, with 13 bases separating them. This CDR3 spans 15 amino acids. The sample is drawn from a study of shared clonotypes between healthy human individuals. The data were produced by immunoSEQ multiplex PCR, yet TCRdb's version contains in-frame clones alone and is incomplete. Among 400,000 to 600,000 clones listed, about 75% were seen once. Sequencing input: PBMCs. J is TRBJ2-7 and V is TRBV19; D call uncertain. The source of this sequence is a woman between 35 and 50 years old in good health. Some clones in this sample may be carry-over from other donors' samples. The CDR3 is CASSKGTMSSYEQYF. The CDR3 nucleotides read TGTGCCAGTAGTAAAGGCACCATGAGCTCCTACGAGCAGTACTTC.